The rows below give T cell receptor beta chains drawn from one sample of a study of shared clonotypes between healthy human individuals. TCRdb's copy holds only in-frame clones and misses some; the assay was immunoSEQ multiplex PCR. The sample shows over a million clones, about 75% of them seen only once. Sequenced: memory CD4+ T cells sorted from blood. The receptors were sampled from a man between 18 and 29 years old in good health. Each CDR3 is given with its conserved first and last residue. Fields, in order: V gene, D gene, J gene, clone size, CDR3 protein, CDR3 DNA. D genes are given only for firm matches. The listing skips clone size in some rows; elsewhere it reads once, few, many or a size class.

V gene: TRBV7-9; D gene: NA; J gene: TRBJ2-3; clone size: NA; CDR3 protein: CASSYTRPQDTQYF; CDR3 DNA: TGTGCCAGCAGCTATACCCGGCCTCAGGATACGCAGTATTTT
V gene: TRBV19; D gene: NA; J gene: TRBJ1-4; clone size: few; CDR3 protein: CASSWATNEKLFF; CDR3 DNA: TGTGCCAGTAGCTGGGCAACTAATGAAAAACTGTTTTTT
V gene: TRBV2; D gene: NA; J gene: TRBJ2-7; clone size: few; CDR3 protein: CASSEQSFYEQYF; CDR3 DNA: TGTGCCAGCAGTGAACAGAGTTTCTACGAGCAGTACTTC
V gene: TRBV15; D gene: NA; J gene: TRBJ1-1; clone size: few; CDR3 protein: CATSSPWEGGTEAFF; CDR3 DNA: TGTGCCACCAGCAGCCCCTGGGAGGGCGGTACTGAAGCTTTCTTT
V gene: TRBV25-1; D gene: NA; J gene: TRBJ1-2; clone size: NA; CDR3 protein: CASSELGTAVGLLNF; CDR3 DNA: TGTGCCAGCAGTGAATTAGGGACGGCCGTCGGCCTCCTAAACTTC
V gene: TRBV6-6; D gene: NA; J gene: TRBJ1-1; clone size: NA; CDR3 protein: CASSLNGYTEAFF; CDR3 DNA: TGTGCCAGCAGTTTAAACGGATACACTGAAGCTTTCTTT
V gene: TRBV7-6; D gene: TRBD2; J gene: TRBJ2-2; clone size: NA; CDR3 protein: CASSGTSGSLGGELFF; CDR3 DNA: TGTGCCAGCAGCGGGACTAGCGGGAGTCTAGGCGGGGAGCTGTTTTTT
V gene: TRBV30; D gene: TRBD1; J gene: TRBJ2-2; clone size: NA; CDR3 protein: CAWHRGLMGELFF; CDR3 DNA: TGTGCCTGGCACAGGGGGCTTATGGGGGAGCTGTTTTTT
V gene: TRBV25-1; D gene: NA; J gene: TRBJ2-7; clone size: NA; CDR3 protein: CASSERRIYEQYF; CDR3 DNA: TGTGCCAGCAGTGAAAGACGGATATACGAGCAGTACTTC
V gene: TRBV9; D gene: NA; J gene: TRBJ2-5; clone size: few; CDR3 protein: CASSVAPGTRGETQYF; CDR3 DNA: TGTGCCAGCAGCGTAGCCCCAGGGACAAGAGGAGAGACCCAGTACTTC